These 18 T cell receptor beta chains were sequenced from one sample in a study of blood T cells in healthy people across ages. A J-beta primer mix and a sample-barcoded 5' primer were used in a second PCR of roughly 6 to 11 cycles. TCRdb reanalysed the 5' RACE reads using MiXCR and keeps one entry per CDR3 protein. Here the sample spans some 640,000 distinct CDR3 sequences, 25% to 35% being singletons. The sample was blood. The receptors stem from a woman of 80 years or more in good health.

The V gene is TRBV5-4, the J gene TRBJ1-6; D is unresolved. CDR3 size: 15 residues. V dropped 0 bases and J dropped 4 bases, with 8 bases sitting between them. Germline values: CDR1 SGHNT, CDR2 YYREEE (reference sequence). The CDR3 DNA follows: TGTGCCAGCAGCTTGGGCGGACGTTATAATTCACCCCTCCACTTT. This translates into CASSLGGRYNSPLHF.

This clonotype was recorded many times. V usage is TRBV6-1 and J usage is TRBJ1-1; TRBD1 is a possible D gene (6 bases). Germline V gives CDR1 MNHNS, CDR2 SASEGT. Trimming left V 3 bases short and J 0 bases short, with 20 bases between. The CDR3 contains 18 residues. The CDR3 loop is CASSDPPDTRDMNTEAFF. DNA for the CDR3: TGTGCCAGCAGTGACCCTCCAGACACGAGGGACATGAACACTGAAGCTTTCTTT.

V and J are TRBV5-1 and TRBJ2-3; D unclear. Trimming took 0 bases from V and 0 from J, leaving 11 bases between them. Per the germline V gene, CDR1 is SGHRS and CDR2 is YFSETQ. The CDR3 has 16 amino acids. Here the CDR3 DNA reads TGCGCCAGCAGCTTGGACTGGCAGGCTAGCACAGATACGCAGTATTTT. Its translation is CASSLDWQASTDTQYF.

This clonotype was picked up one time. The chain has TRBV7-9 and TRBJ2-5, with TRBD2 identical over 9 bases. The J call may be wrong; the DNA end is better matched by TRBJ2-7. The CDR3 is 15 amino acids. Germline V gives CDR1 SEHNR, CDR2 FQNEAQ (reference sequence). CDR3 residues: CASSWPSGKVYEQYF. As DNA, the CDR3 is TGTGCCAGCAGCTGGCCTAGCGGGAAGGTCTACGAGCAGTACTTC.

This clonotype was detected many times. CDR3 DNA sequence: TGCAGTGCCCTCTCAACAGGGTTTGTGGATCAGCCCCAGCATTTT. Its translation: CSALSTGFVDQPQHF. This sequence joins TRBV20-1 and TRBJ1-5; perhaps TRBD1 as D (6 bases). The V gene lost 6 bases and the J gene lost 5 bases, with 20 bases spanning the gap. CDR1 is DFQATT and CDR2 is SNEGSKA in the germline V gene (reference sequence). The CDR3 is 15 amino acids.

This chain uses TRBV28 with TRBJ2-4; D is ambiguous. The CDR3 length is 13 residues. Germline CDR1 is MDHEN and CDR2 is SYDVKM. Trimming removed 4 bases at V and 1 base at J, with 5 bases between. The CDR3 reads CASSSHAKNIQYF. The CDR3 coding sequence is TGTGCCAGCAGTTCTCACGCCAAAAACATTCAGTACTTC.

This clonotype has a handful of counts. The J gene is TRBJ1-6, the V gene TRBV6-5, with a tentative D call TRBD1 (5 bases). The CDR3 sequence is 16 residues long. Germline V gene data show CDR1 as MNHEY and CDR2 as SVGAGI. V dropped 4 bases and J dropped 6 bases, with 16 bases sitting between them. For the CDR3, the DNA is TGTGCCAGCAGTTCCCTCCTCAGGGTTATTAATTCACCCCTCCACTTT. Translating gives CASSSLLRVINSPLHF.

Worth noting for this clonotype: This may stem from a read error, because a much larger clone lies one nucleotide away. V and J are TRBV7-2 and TRBJ2-5; D tentatively fits TRBD1 or TRBD2 (9 bases each). The DNA end is a closer match to TRBJ2-7, so the J assignment may be wrong. The CDR3 loop spans 15 amino acids. The germline V gene has CDR1 SGHTA and CDR2 FQGNSA. DNA of the CDR3: TGTGCCAGCGGCTCTAGCGGGACAGGGTTCCACGAGCAGTACTTC. Translated: CASGSSGTGFHEQYF.

This clonotype turned up a few times. V is TRBV2 and J is TRBJ2-5; D is tentatively TRBD1 or TRBD2 (5 bases each). This CDR3 is 14 amino acids long. Germline CDR1 is SNHLY and CDR2 is FYNNEI. V lost 7 bases and J 5 bases, leaving 17 bases between the germline ends. The CDR3 sequence is CASIRDGLGETQYF. DNA for the CDR3: TGTGCCAGCATTCGGGACGGATTGGGTGAGACCCAGTACTTC.

The V and J genes are TRBV4-2 and TRBJ2-2, with TRBD2 matching 8 bases. Germline CDR1 and CDR2: LGHNA and YNFKEQ. The junction had 5 bases not matched to a gene; V was cut back by 0 bases and J by 5 bases. This CDR3 contains 16 residues. Here the CDR3 reads CASSQDTRGGTGELFF. The CDR3 DNA reads as TGTGCCAGCAGCCAAGATACCCGGGGGGGGACCGGGGAGCTGTTTTTT.

With respect to this clonotype: A much larger clone differs by one base, so this may be a read error. The V call is TRBV5-1, the J call TRBJ1-2, with 10 bases identical to TRBD1. This CDR3 region has 18 residues. Germline CDR1 SGHRS, CDR2 YFSETQ. V lost 6 bases and J lost 4; bases outside the gene matches: 18. CDR3 sequence: CASNPQSGTGVISYGYTF. The CDR3 nucleotides read TGCGCCAGCAACCCTCAATCCGGGACAGGGGTAATCTCCTATGGCTACACCTTC.

This clonotype was seen repeatedly, ten times or more. A read error is possible here, since a much larger clone lies one base away. The chain uses TRBV20-1 and TRBJ2-7, with a tentative D call TRBD2 (6 bases). V gave up 0 bases and J gave up 4 bases, with 10 bases separating them. Germline loops: CDR1 DFQATT, CDR2 SNEGSKA (reference sequence). CDR3 length: 13 residues. CDR3 coding DNA: TGCAGTGCTAGAGACGGAGGGCGTTACGAGCAGTACTTC. Protein: CSARDGGRYEQYF.

A note on this clonotype: This may come from a read error, since a much larger clone is one base off. The rearrangement joins TRBV7-9 to TRBJ1-2, with a possible D match to TRBD1 (5 bases). V gave up 4 bases and J gave up 8 bases, with 17 bases separating them. Germline-derived CDR1 and CDR2 are SEHNR and FQNEAQ (reference sequence). The CDR3 is made up of 14 amino acids. The CDR3 sequence is CASSSTLGLAGYTF. DNA of the CDR3: TGTGCCAGCAGCTCCACGTTGGGACTGGCGGGCTACACCTTC.

V and J are TRBV12-3 or TRBV12-4 and TRBJ1-3; D remains unclear. The CDR3 contains 14 residues. V was pared by 3 bases and J by 0 bases, with 6 bases between. The CDR3 nucleotides read TGTGCCAGCAGTTTCGAAACCTCTGGAAACACCATATATTTT. Protein sequence: CASSFETSGNTIYF.

This clonotype was seen a few times. The chain employs TRBV6-6 and TRBJ1-5; D might be TRBD1 (5 bases). The V and J ends lost 2 bases and 7 bases respectively, with 12 bases between them. CDR3 size: 14 residues. Germline V gene lookup returns CDR1 MNHNY and CDR2 SVGAGI (reference sequence). Here the CDR3 reads CASSYGQGRQPQHF. CDR3 bases: TGTGCCAGCAGTTACGGGCAGGGACGACAGCCCCAGCATTTT.

The chain employs TRBV6-1 and TRBJ1-5, with 12 bases aligning to TRBD1. In germline, CDR1 is MNHNS, CDR2 SASEGT. The V segment lost 10 bases and the J segment 6 bases; nucleotides outside the gene matches: 16. There are 17 residues in the CDR3. The CDR3 protein is CATSRGTGGARAQPQHF. The CDR3 DNA reads as TGTGCCACCTCGAGGGGGACAGGGGGCGCGAGGGCTCAGCCCCAGCATTTT.

V and J are TRBV30 and TRBJ2-5; D remains unclear. The V end lost 4 bases, the J end lost 3 bases, and 9 bases lay between the germline ends. The CDR3 runs 12 residues. Germline V gives CDR1 GTSNPN, CDR2 SVGIG (reference sequence). The CDR3 is CAWTARKETQYF. DNA for the CDR3: TGTGCCTGGACTGCCAGAAAAGAGACCCAGTACTTC.

This chain links TRBV20-1 with TRBJ1-2; TRBD1 might be the D (5 bases). The CDR3 extends over 13 amino acids. The V gene lost 5 bases and the J gene lost 5 bases, with 15 bases spanning the gap. CDR1 and CDR2 from the germline V gene are DFQATT and SNEGSKA (reference sequence). The CDR3 reads CSAAPWGSYGYTF. In DNA form, the CDR3 reads TGCAGTGCTGCCCCGTGGGGGTCGTATGGCTACACCTTC.